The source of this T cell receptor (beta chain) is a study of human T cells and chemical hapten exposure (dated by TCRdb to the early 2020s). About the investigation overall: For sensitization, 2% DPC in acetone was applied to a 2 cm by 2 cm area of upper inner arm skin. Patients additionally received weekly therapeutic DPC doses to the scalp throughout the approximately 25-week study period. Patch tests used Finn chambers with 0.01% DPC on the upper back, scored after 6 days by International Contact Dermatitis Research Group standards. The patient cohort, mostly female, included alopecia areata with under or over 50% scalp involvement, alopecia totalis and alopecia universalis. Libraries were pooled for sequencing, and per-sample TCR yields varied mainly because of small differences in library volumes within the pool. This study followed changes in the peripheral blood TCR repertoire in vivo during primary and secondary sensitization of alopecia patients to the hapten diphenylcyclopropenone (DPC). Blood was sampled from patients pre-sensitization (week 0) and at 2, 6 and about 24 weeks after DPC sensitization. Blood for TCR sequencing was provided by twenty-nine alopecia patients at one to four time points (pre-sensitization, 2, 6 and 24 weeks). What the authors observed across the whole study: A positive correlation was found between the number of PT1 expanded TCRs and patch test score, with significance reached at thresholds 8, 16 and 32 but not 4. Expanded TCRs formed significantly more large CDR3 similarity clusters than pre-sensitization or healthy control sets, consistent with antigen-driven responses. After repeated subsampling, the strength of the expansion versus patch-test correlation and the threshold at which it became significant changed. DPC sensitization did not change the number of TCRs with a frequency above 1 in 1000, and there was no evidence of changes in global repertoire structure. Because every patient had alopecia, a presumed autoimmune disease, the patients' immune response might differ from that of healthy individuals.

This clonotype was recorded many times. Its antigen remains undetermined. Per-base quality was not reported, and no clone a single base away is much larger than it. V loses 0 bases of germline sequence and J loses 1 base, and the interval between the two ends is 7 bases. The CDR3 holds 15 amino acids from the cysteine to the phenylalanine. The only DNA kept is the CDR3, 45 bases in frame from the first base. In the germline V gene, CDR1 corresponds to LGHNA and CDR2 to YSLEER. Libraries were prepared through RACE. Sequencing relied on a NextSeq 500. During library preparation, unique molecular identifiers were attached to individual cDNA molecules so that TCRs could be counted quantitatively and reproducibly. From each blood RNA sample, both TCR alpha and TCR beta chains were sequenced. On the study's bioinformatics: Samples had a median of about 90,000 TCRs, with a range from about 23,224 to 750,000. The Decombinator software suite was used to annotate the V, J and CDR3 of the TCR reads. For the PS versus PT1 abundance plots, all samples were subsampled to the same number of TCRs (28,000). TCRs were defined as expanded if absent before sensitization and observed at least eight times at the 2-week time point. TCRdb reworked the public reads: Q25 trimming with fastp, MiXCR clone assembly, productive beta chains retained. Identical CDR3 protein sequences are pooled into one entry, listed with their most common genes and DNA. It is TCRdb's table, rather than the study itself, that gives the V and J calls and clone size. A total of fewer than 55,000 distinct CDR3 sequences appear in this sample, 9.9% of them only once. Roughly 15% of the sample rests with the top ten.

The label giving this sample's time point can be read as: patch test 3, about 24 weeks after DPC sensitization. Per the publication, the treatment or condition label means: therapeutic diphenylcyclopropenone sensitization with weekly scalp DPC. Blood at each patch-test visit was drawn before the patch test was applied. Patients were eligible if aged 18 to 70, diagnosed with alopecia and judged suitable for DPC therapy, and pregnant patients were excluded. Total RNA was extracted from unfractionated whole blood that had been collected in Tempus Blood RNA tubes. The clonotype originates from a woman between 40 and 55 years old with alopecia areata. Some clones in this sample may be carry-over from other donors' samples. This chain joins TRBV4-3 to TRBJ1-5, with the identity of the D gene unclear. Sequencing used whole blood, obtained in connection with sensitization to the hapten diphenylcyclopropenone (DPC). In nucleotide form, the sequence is TGCGCCAGCAGCCAAGATCCGTTGAGCAATCAGCCCCAGCATTTT. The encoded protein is CASSQDPLSNQPQHF.